This T cell receptor (beta chain) was profiled in a study of molecular identifiers for immune sequencing clone quantification (dated 2018 in TCRdb). General notes on the study: In a replicate experiment, RNA from roughly 20,000 or 100,000 naive CD8 T cells was split into five aliquots, four of which were sequenced. This methods study benchmarked molecular-identifier clustering-based TCR repertoire sequencing (MIDCIRS) and TCR RNA copy counting, using CD8 T cells to do so.

The library was produced with PCR. The run used a NextSeq 500. Preparation of bulk TCR libraries followed a previously described approach, with the TCR primers listed in Table S5. Total RNA was purified with the Qiagen AllPrep DNA/RNA kit. Before analysis, reads from multiple sequencing runs of one library were combined. For the original study's pipeline: Reads were retained only if an exact TCR constant sequence was present, and the retained reads were trimmed to 150 nt and grouped according to their 12-nt molecular barcodes. Reads in each barcode group were sub-clustered using a 15% Levenshtein threshold, and a quality-weighted consensus sequence was built for each RNA molecule. Non-functional sequences were removed, as were lower-count sequences one edit away from another. On the basis of fitting two negative binomial distributions, barcode sub-clusters with fewer than 20% of the maximum read count were discarded. TCRdb reprocessed the public reads (quality trimming at Q25 with fastp, clone calling with MiXCR) and kept in-frame beta chains. Duplicate CDR3 protein sequences are folded into a single record with the most common DNA and genes. The authors' filters were not applied to this entry. A total of about half a million distinct CDR3 sequences appear in this sample, less than 30% of them only once. The ten largest clones capture roughly 0.79% of the sample.

This clonotype has at least ten counts. What antigen it recognizes has not been identified. Per-base quality was not reported, and no clone a single base away is much larger than it. Germline trimming: 5 bases from V, 8 bases from J; junction bases outside gene matches: 9. Taken from the germline V gene (reference sequence), the CDR1 and CDR2 loops are MNHEY and SMNVEV. The CDR3 has 15 amino acids, counting the end cysteine and phenylalanine. Of the read, only the CDR3 DNA is kept; its 45 bases are in frame from base 1. Libraries of naive CD8 T cells were generated from roughly 20,000 to 1,000,000 sorted cells, with 10%, 30% or 50% of the purified RNA used. Naive CD8 T cells, defined as CD8+CD4-CCR7+CD45RA+, were FACS-sorted into RLT Plus buffer on a BD FACSAria II. To test detection sensitivity, Jurkat RNA equivalent to more than 8 TCR copies was spiked into samples of about 20,000-1,100,000 naive CD8 T cells. Enrichment of CD8 T cells was done with RosetteSep CD8+ T Cell Enrichment Cocktail plus Ficoll-Paque, and ACK red cell lysis came afterward.

Points the paper makes about the study in general: A single cell's worth of spiked-in Jurkat TCR RNA was reported detectable even among under 1.1 million naive CD8 T cells. Clones above 20 RNA copies held over 99% of molecules in CMV-specific effector cells but under 1% in naive cells. Modeling indicated around 3.2 TCR RNA copies recovered per cell, compared with about 10 by digital PCR, which implies a capture efficiency of around 31%. Naive libraries contained spiked-in Jurkat TCR RNA (approximately nine copies' worth), which is not part of the donor repertoire. Identical TCR molecules sharing a barcode could cause highly expanded clone sizes to be underestimated. When barcode sub-clustering was omitted, TCR diversity was inflated by chimeric consensus sequences, with chimeras reaching as high as 47%.

The sequenced sample consisted of naive CD8+ T cells from blood, with Jurkat cell RNA spiked in. Per the publication, the cell subset or site label means: FACS-sorted CD8+CD4-CCR7+CD45RA+ naive T cells. The rearranged segments are TRBV27 and TRBJ2-2; 9 central nucleotides agree with TRBD1. The TCR sequence derives from a human donor in good health. Some libraries in this study had Jurkat cell RNA spiked in. At the DNA level, the sequence is TGTGCCAGCAGTCCTACAGGGGGCAGTTCAGGGGAGCTGTTTTTT. Its coded protein is CASSPTGGSSGELFF.